The T cell receptor (beta chain) described here comes from a study of blood T cells in healthy people across ages (dated by TCRdb to about 2015). Background for the entire study: Template switching captured roughly one uniquely barcoded TCR beta cDNA molecule per two T cells in model experiments. Using deep sequencing normalized with unique cDNA molecular identifiers, the study measured how TCR beta repertoire diversity changes with age. The donors were split into four age groups: young (average 16 years), middle-aged (roughly 40), aged (approximately 60) and long-lived (roughly 77). For two donors (one aged 18 to 30 and one aged 80 or older), the study analyzed two additional independent replicas of 1 million unique cDNA reads from the same blood draw. Beyond this particular receptor, the publication reports: Estimates of total diversity from one million sequenced T cells were regarded as lower bounds and underestimates. Conclusive comparison of naive and antigen-experienced compartments was prevented by the profiling of bulk unsorted PBMCs. The percentage of naive T cells measured by flow cytometry correlated strongly with observed TCR beta diversity. The long-lived group showed more naive CD4+ T cells, fewer expanded clones and increased TCR diversity than the aged group, suggesting age selection. Donor CMV infection status was unknown, potentially confounding age-related changes in expanded clonotypes. Observed TCR beta diversity per million T cells fell roughly linearly with age, and a significant reduction was already apparent by age roughly 41.

CDR1 SEHNR and CDR2 FQNEAQ were looked up in the germline V gene (reference sequence). V is cut back by 5 bases and J by 11 bases, with 13 bases in the junction unmatched. There are 14 amino acids in the CDR3, from cysteine to phenylalanine inclusive. The kept DNA is CDR3 alone, 42 bases in frame from the first base. For this clonotype: The target of this receptor is not known. Base qualities were left out, and no much larger clone turns up one base away.

Library preparation used 5' RACE. The data were produced on an Illumina HiSeq 2500. A second PCR of roughly 7 to 11 cycles was performed with a sample-barcoded 5' primer and a J-beta primer mix. Each TCR beta cDNA molecule received a unique molecular identifier from a template-switch 5' adaptor carrying 12 random nucleotides. At least 2.5 million CDR3-containing paired-end reads were obtained from each sample. First-strand cDNA synthesis was performed from all RNA using the Mint cDNA synthesis kit, with priming by a TRBC-specific oligonucleotide. Following uracil-DNA glycosylase treatment, all cDNA underwent a first 18-cycle PCR with the universal primers M1SS and BC2_uni_R. As for how the authors treated the data: For normalization, 1 million high-quality reads, each with a distinct molecular identifier, were randomly selected from each sample. Reads with shared molecular identifiers were discarded instead of being binned into consensus sequences. MiTCR, with a Q25 quality threshold and the strictest error-elimination algorithm, was used for CDR3 identification, clonotype clustering and error correction. A nonparametric unseen species model using Euler transformation provided a lower-bound estimate of total TCR beta diversity. The public reads were reprocessed in TCRdb via fastp at Q25 and MiXCR, keeping in-frame beta chains. Identical CDR3 protein sequences are pooled into one entry, listed with their most common genes and DNA. These V and J calls rely on TCRdb rather than the paper's analysis. This sample comprises around 700,000 distinct CDR3 sequences, roughly 25% of them detected only once. Roughly 9% of the sample is in the top ten clones.

The donors were roughly 39 Caucasian individuals from Russia, aged roughly 6 to 100 years, who were systemically healthy. Each donor gave around 9 milliliters of peripheral blood, collected into EDTA-treated Vacutainer tubes. Ficoll-Paque density-gradient centrifugation was used to isolate PBMCs, with at least 7 million per sample. Trizol reagent was used to extract total RNA from the PBMCs, yielding at least 5.5 micrograms per sample. For every donor, flow cytometry on a PBMC aliquot measured the percentage of naive CD45RAhigh/CD27high T cells. A further study also used this sample, focusing on T cells of mothers and their children. Drawing on the second study: Nine systemically healthy Caucasian individuals served as donors, namely three mothers together with their six children. cDNA synthesis consumed the entire amount of extracted RNA, loaded at approximately 1.6 ug RNA in each 15 ul reaction. In the second PCR, the M1S primer introduced both the sample barcodes and 2-4 random nucleotides. Over 10 million TCR beta CDR3 reads came from each mother, compared with approximately 2.8 million reads from each child. Thymic selection shapes the output of TCR recombination in a similar way in related and unrelated pairs, and inherited differences have a minor effect. Normalized repertoire overlap was always slightly but never significantly higher in related than unrelated mother-child pairs. No persistent microchimeric T cell clones were found, with a detection sensitivity of approximately 95 clones per million clonotypes. The study used deep NGS to compare TCR beta repertoires of mothers and children, seeking features distinguishing related mother-child pairs from unrelated individuals. Mothers averaged roughly 40 +/- 4 years of age and children averaged about 10 +/- 4 years. After adapter ligation with NEBNext reagents, the libraries were sequenced on Illumina HiSeq 2000 with 100+100 nt paired-end reads. To avoid cross-contamination, the mother libraries and the child libraries were prepared a month apart and sequenced in separate runs. For each donor, somewhere between roughly 450,000 and 2,100,000 distinct TCR beta clonotypes were identified. Naive TCR beta clonotypes were estimated from low-frequency clonotypes matched to each donor's FACS-determined naive share, without sorting.

Material: blood. Rearrangement joined TRBV7-9 to TRBJ2-5, and TRBD1 aligns with 8 junction nucleotides. The clonotype originates from a boy between 10 and 17 years old in good health. The sequence in DNA is TGTGCCAGCAGCCCAGACAGGGGCCCATGGGAGCAGTACTTC. It specifies CASSPDRGPWEQYF.